This is a list of T cell receptor beta chains from one sample in a study of OX40 agonist ivuxolimab in advanced cancers. Assay used: immunoSEQ multiplex PCR; TCRdb lists only in-frame clones, some missing. The profile shows approximately 66,000 clones, about 86% of them singletons. This material consisted of CD4+ or CD8+ T cells sorted from blood, taken in a trial of the OX40 agonist ivuxolimab. The receptors shown here come from an adult with an advanced solid tumor such as melanoma, head and neck, liver or kidney cancer. The CDR3 runs from the conserved cysteine through the conserved F or W. A D gene is named only where the DNA matches it firmly. Size values are once, few and many counts, or a class for expanded clones, and some rows have none.

j_call v_call clone_size d_call cdr3_nt cdr3_aa
TRBJ2-3 TRBV30 NA NA TGTGCCTGGAGTGTAAAAGCTGCCGGAGATACGCAGTATTTT CAWSVKAAGDTQYF
TRBJ1-6 TRBV4-1 NA NA TGCGCCAGCAGCCAACCTCTCGGGAGGGTCAATTCACCCCTCCACTTT CASSQPLGRVNSPLHF
TRBJ2-1 TRBV7-9 once TRBD2 TGTGCCAGCAGACTAGCGGGGGGTTCCTACAATGAGCAGTTCTTC CASRLAGGSYNEQFF
TRBJ2-2 TRBV5-7 few TRBD2 TGTGCCAGCAGCTCCCGGGGGGGGTTGGAGCTGTTTTTT CASSSRGGLELFF
TRBJ2-3 TRBV6-1 NA TRBD2 TGTGCCAGCAGTGCGCTAGCGGGGAACACAGATACGCAGTATTTT CASSALAGNTDTQYF
TRBJ1-1 TRBV19 NA NA TGTGCCAGTAGTATAGGTCGTGAAGCTTTCTTT CASSIGREAFF
TRBJ1-5 TRBV9 NA TRBD1 TGTGCCAGCAGCGGACGGACAGGGAATGAGGGTAGCAATCAGCCCCAGCATTTT CASSGRTGNEGSNQPQHF
TRBJ2-3 TRBV6-6 NA NA TGTGCCAGCTTGGGAAGGAAATTTACAGATACGCAGTATTTT CASLGRKFTDTQYF
TRBJ2-1 TRBV10-1 NA NA TGCGCCAGCAGTGAATCACTCTCGAGCTCCTACAATGAGCAGTTCTTC CASSESLSSSYNEQFF
TRBJ1-2 TRBV7-2 NA TRBD1 TGTGCCAGCAGCACTCCGGGACAGAGTTCTTATGGCTACACCTTC CASSTPGQSSYGYTF
TRBJ1-1 TRBV5-4 few NA TGTGCCAGCAGCAGGAGGGCCGTGTCCGCGAACACTGAAGCTTTCTTT CASSRRAVSANTEAFF
TRBJ2-7 TRBV30 NA NA TGTGCCTGGAACCTACAGGGCCTCGAGCAGTACTTC CAWNLQGLEQYF
TRBJ2-6 TRBV5-1 NA TRBD1 TGCGCCAGCTCCCGGGACAGGGGGTTCGCTAGCTCTGGGGCCAACGTCCTGACTTTC CASSRDRGFASSGANVLTF
TRBJ1-1 TRBV13 NA NA TGTGCCAGCAGCCGTTTTGGGCGGGGGACTGAAGCTTTCTTT CASSRFGRGTEAFF
TRBJ2-5 TRBV19 NA TRBD2 TGTGCCAGTAGTATCGGAGGACTAGCGGGAGTAGAGACCCAGTACTTC CASSIGGLAGVETQYF
TRBJ2-7 TRBV10-3 once NA TGTGCCATCAGTGAGGATTGGGTGTCCTACGAGCAGTACTTC CAISEDWVSYEQYF
TRBJ2-3 TRBV11-3 few TRBD2 TGTGCCAGCAGCTTAGGAAGCGGGACGCCAGATACGCAGTATTTT CASSLGSGTPDTQYF